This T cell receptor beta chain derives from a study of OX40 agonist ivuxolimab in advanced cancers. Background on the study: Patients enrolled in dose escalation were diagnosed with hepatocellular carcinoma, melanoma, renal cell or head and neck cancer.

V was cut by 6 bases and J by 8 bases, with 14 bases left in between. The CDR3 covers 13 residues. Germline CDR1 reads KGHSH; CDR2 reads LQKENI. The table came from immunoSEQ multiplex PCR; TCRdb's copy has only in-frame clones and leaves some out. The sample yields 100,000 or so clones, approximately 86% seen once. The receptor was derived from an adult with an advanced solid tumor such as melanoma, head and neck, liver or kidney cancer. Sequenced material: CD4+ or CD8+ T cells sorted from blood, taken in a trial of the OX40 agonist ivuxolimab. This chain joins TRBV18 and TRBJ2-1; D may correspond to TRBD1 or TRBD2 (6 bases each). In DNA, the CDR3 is TGTGCCAGCTCCGCTATGAGGGGGGATGAGCAGTTCTTC. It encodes CASSAMRGDEQFF.